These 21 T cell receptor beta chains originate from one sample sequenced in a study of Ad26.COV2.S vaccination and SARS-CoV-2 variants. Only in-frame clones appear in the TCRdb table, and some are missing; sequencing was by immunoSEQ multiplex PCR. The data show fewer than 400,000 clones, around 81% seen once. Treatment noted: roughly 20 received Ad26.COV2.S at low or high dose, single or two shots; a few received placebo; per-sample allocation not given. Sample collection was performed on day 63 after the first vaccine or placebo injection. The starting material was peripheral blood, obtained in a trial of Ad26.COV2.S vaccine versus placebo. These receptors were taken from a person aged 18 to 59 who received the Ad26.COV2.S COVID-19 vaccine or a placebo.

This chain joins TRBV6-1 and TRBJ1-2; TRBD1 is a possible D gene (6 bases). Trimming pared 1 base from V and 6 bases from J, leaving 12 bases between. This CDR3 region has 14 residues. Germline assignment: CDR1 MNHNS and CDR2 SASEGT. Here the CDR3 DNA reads TGTGCCAGCAGTGAAGGGCAGGGGCTCCATGGCTACACCTTC. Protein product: CASSEGQGLHGYTF.

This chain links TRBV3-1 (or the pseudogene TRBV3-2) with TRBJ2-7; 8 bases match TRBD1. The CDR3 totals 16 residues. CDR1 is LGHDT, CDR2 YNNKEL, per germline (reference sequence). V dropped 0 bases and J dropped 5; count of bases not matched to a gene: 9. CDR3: CASSQEGTGVEHEQYF. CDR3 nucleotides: TGTGCCAGCAGCCAAGAAGGGACAGGCGTCGAACACGAGCAGTACTTC.

CDR3 nucleotides: TGTGCCAGCAGCCAATGGGGGGGCGCCTCTCTCTCTGGGGCCAACGTCCTGACTTTC. Its translation is CASSQWGGASLSGANVLTF. V and J are TRBV14 and TRBJ2-6; D might be TRBD2 (7 bases). Trimming took 2 bases from V and 0 from J, leaving 17 bases between them. Germline V gives CDR1 SGHDN, CDR2 FVKESK. CDR3 length equals 19 residues.

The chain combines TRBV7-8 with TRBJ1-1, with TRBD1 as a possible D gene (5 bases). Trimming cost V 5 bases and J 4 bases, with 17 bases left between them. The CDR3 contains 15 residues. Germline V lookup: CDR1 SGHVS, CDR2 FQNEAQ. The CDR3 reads CASSAYQGRVTEAFF. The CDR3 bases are TGTGCCAGCAGCGCCTACCAGGGTAGGGTCACTGAAGCTTTCTTT.

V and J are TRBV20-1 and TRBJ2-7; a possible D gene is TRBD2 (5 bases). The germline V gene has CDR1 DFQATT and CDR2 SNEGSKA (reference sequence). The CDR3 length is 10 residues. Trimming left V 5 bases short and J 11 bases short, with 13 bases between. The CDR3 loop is CSAPLAVEYF. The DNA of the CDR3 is TGCAGTGCTCCCCTAGCAGTTGAGTACTTC.

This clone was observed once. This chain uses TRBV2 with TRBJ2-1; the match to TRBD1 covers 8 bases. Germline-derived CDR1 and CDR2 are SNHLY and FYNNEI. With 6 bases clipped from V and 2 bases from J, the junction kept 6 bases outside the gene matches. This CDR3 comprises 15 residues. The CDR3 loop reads CASRGDRFTYNEQFF. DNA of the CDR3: TGTGCCAGCAGGGGGGACAGGTTCACCTACAATGAGCAGTTCTTC.

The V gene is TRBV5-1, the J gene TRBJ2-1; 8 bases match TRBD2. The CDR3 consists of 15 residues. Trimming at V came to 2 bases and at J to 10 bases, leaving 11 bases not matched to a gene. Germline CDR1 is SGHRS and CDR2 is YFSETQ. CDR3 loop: CASSFGGPTGGEQFF. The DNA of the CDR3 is TGCGCCAGCAGCTTCGGGGGACCTACGGGAGGGGAGCAGTTCTTC.

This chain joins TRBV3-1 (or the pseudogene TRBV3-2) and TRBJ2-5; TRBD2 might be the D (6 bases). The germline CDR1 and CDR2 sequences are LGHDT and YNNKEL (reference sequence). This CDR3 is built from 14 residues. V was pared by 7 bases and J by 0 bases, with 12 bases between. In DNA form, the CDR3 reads TGTGCCAGCACTTTGGGACTTGACCAAGAGACCCAGTACTTC. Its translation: CASTLGLDQETQYF.

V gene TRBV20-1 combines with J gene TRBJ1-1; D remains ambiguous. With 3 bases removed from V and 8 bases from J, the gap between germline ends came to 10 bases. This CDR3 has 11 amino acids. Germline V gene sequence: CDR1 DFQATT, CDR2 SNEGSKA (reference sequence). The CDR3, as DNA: TGCAGTGCTAGGGAAGGAATAGAAGCTTTCTTT. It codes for CSAREGIEAFF.

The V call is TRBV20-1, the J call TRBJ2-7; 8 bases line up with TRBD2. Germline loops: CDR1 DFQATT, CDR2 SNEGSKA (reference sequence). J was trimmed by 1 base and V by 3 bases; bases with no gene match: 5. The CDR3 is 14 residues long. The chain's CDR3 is CSASPSGGSYEQYF. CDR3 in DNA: TGCAGTGCTAGTCCGTCGGGGGGGTCCTACGAGCAGTACTTC.

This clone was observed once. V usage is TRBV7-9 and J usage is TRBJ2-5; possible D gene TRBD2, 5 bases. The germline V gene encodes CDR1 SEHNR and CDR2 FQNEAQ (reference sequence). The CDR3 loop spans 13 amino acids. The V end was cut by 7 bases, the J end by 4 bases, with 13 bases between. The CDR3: CASNTGSGETQYF. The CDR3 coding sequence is TGTGCCAGCAACACGGGGAGTGGAGAGACCCAGTACTTC. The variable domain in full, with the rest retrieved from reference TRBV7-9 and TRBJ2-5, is DTGVSQNPRHKITKRGQNVTFRCDPISEHNRLYWYRQTLGQGPEFLTYFQNEAQLEKSRLLSDRFSAERPKGSFSTLEIQRTEQGDSAMYLCASNTGSGETQYFGPGTRLLVL.

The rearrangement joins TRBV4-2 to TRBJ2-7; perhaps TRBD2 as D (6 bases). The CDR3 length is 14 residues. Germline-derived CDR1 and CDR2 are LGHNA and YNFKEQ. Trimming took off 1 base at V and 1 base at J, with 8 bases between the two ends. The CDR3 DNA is TGTGCCAGCAGCCAAGCGGCGGGGTCCTACGAGCAGTACTTC. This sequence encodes CASSQAAGSYEQYF.

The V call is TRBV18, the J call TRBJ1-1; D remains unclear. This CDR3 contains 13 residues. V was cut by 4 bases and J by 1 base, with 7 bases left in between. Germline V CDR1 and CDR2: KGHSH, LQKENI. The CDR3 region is CASSLVPNTEAFF. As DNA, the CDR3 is TGTGCCAGCTCACTAGTACCGAACACTGAAGCTTTCTTT.

The CDR3 bases are TGTGCCAGCAGCTTGTCCGGATTCCACGACCGTCCCTCCTATGGCTACACCTTC. The encoded protein is CASSLSGFHDRPSYGYTF. The chain couples TRBV5-6 to TRBJ1-2; D ambiguous. This CDR3 has 18 amino acids. Trimming shortened V by 1 base and J by 4 bases, and 23 bases separated the two germline ends. CDR1 is SGHDT and CDR2 is YYEEEE in the germline V gene.

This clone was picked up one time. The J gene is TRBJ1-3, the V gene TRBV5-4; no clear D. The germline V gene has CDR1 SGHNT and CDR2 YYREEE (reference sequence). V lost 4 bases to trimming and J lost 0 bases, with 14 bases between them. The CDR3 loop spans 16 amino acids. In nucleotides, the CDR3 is TGTGCCAGCAGCGTTGGTCAGTTCGACTCTGGAAACACCATATATTTT. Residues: CASSVGQFDSGNTIYF.

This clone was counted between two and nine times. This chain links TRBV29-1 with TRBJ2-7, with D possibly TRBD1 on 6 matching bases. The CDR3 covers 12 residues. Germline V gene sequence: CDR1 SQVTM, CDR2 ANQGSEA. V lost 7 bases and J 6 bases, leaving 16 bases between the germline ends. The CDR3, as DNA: TGCAGCGCCCAGAAAGGACAGCGCGAGCAGTACTTC. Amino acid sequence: CSAQKGQREQYF.

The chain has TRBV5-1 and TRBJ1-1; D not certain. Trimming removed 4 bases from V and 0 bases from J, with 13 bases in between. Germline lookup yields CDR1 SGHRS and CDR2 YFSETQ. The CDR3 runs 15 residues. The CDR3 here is CASSIDGILNTEAFF. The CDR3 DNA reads TGCGCCAGCAGCATTGACGGGATCCTGAACACTGAAGCTTTCTTT.

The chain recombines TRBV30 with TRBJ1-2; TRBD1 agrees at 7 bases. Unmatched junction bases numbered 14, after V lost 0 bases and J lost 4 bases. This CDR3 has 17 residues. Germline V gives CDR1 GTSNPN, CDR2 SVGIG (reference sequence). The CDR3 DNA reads TGTGCCTGGAGTGTACGACAGGGTCGAGGCCTTTTCTATGGCTACACCTTC. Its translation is CAWSVRQGRGLFYGYTF.

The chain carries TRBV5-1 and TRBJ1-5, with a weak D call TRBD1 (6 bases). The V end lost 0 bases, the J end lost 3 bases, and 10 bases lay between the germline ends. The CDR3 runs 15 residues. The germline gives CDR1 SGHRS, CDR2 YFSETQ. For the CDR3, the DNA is TGCGCCAGCAGCTTGGAAGGGACACCCAATCAGCCCCAGCATTTT. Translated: CASSLEGTPNQPQHF.

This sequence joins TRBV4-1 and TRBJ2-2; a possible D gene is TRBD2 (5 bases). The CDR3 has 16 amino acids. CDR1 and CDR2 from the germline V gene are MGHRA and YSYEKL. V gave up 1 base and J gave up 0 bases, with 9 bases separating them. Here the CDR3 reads CASSQGGASNTGELFF. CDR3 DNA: TGCGCCAGCAGCCAAGGGGGAGCCTCGAACACCGGGGAGCTGTTTTTT.

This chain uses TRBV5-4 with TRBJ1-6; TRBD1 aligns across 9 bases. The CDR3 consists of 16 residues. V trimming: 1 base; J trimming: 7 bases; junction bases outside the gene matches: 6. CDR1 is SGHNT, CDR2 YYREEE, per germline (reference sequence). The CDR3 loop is CASSLFGTGRNSPLHF. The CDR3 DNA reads TGTGCCAGCAGCTTGTTCGGGACAGGGAGGAATTCACCCCTCCACTTT.